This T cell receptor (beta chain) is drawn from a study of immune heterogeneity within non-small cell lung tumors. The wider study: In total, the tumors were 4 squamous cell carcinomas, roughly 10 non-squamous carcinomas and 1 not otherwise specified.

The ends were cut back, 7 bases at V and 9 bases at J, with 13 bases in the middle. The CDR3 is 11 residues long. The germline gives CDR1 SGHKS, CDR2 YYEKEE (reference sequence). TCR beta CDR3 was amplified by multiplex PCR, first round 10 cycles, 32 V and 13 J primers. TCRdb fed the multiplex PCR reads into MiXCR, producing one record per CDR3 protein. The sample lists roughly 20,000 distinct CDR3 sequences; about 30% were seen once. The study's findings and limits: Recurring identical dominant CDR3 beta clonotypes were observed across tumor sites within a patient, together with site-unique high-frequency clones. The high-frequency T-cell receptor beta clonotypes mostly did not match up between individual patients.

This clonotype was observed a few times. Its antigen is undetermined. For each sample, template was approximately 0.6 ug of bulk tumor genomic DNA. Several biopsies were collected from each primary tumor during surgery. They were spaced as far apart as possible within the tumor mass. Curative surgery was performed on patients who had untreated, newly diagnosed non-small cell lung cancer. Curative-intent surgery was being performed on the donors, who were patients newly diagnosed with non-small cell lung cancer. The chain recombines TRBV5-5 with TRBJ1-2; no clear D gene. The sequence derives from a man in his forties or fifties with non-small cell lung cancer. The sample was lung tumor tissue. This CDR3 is CASREHLSYTF. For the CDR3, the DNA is TGTGCCAGCCGAGAGCATTTAAGCTACACCTTC.